This T cell receptor beta chain stems from a study of blood T cells in healthy people across ages. General study points: Roughly linear age-related decline in beta diversity appeared, significant by age about 40. In long-lived donors, naive CD4+ cell counts and diversity exceeded those of aged donors. Shifts in expanded clonotypes may have been confounded by donor CMV status, which was unknown.

Trimming stripped 6 bases from V and 7 bases from J, with 19 bases between. Germline lookup yields CDR1 DFQATT and CDR2 SNEGSKA (reference sequence). The CDR3 is 14 amino acids. There are a few counts of this clonotype. No antigen is known for it. There were at least 5.5 micrograms of total RNA extracted from every sample. Using a J-beta primer mix together with a sample-barcoded 5' primer, a second PCR was run for about 6 to 12 cycles. TCRdb fed the 5' RACE reads into MiXCR, producing one record per CDR3 protein. The sample consists of 800,000 to 900,000 distinct CDR3 sequences, around two thirds of them appearing once.

The J gene is TRBJ1-5, the V gene TRBV20-1; possible D gene TRBD1, 6 bases. Specimen: blood. The source is a man between 25 and 39 years old in good health. The CDR3 nucleotides are TGCAGTGCACCGACTCAGGGGAGGAACCAGCCCCAGCATTTT. This sequence encodes CSAPTQGRNQPQHF.